This T cell receptor beta chain was identified in a study of T cells in lung cancer brain metastases. Regarding the study as a whole: Paired lesions shared few clones; most were lesion-specific (mean Morisita approximately 0.25). Unique productive clones were significantly fewer in brain metastases: median roughly 1,400 versus 4,700. The complete infiltrating T cell repertoire may not have been retrieved from FFPE.

Sequencing was performed with immunoSEQ multiplex PCR; in TCRdb, only in-frame clones are kept and a portion is missing. The repertoire consists of roughly 5,000 clones, with 84% occurring once and the leading ten covering around 3.1%. Comment on this clone: The antigen remains unidentified.

V was cut by 7 bases and J by 4 bases, with 15 bases left in between. CDR1 is SQVTM, CDR2 ANQGSEA, per germline. The CDR3 spans 13 residues. The TCR comes from a woman in her fifties or sixties with non-small cell lung cancer. The sequencing sample was made of tumor tissue from the primary lung tumor. The chain couples TRBV29-1 to TRBJ2-3, with D perhaps TRBD2 (7 bases). The CDR3 sequence: CSAHQGGADTQYF. For the CDR3, the DNA is TGCAGCGCCCACCAAGGGGGGGCAGATACGCAGTATTTT.